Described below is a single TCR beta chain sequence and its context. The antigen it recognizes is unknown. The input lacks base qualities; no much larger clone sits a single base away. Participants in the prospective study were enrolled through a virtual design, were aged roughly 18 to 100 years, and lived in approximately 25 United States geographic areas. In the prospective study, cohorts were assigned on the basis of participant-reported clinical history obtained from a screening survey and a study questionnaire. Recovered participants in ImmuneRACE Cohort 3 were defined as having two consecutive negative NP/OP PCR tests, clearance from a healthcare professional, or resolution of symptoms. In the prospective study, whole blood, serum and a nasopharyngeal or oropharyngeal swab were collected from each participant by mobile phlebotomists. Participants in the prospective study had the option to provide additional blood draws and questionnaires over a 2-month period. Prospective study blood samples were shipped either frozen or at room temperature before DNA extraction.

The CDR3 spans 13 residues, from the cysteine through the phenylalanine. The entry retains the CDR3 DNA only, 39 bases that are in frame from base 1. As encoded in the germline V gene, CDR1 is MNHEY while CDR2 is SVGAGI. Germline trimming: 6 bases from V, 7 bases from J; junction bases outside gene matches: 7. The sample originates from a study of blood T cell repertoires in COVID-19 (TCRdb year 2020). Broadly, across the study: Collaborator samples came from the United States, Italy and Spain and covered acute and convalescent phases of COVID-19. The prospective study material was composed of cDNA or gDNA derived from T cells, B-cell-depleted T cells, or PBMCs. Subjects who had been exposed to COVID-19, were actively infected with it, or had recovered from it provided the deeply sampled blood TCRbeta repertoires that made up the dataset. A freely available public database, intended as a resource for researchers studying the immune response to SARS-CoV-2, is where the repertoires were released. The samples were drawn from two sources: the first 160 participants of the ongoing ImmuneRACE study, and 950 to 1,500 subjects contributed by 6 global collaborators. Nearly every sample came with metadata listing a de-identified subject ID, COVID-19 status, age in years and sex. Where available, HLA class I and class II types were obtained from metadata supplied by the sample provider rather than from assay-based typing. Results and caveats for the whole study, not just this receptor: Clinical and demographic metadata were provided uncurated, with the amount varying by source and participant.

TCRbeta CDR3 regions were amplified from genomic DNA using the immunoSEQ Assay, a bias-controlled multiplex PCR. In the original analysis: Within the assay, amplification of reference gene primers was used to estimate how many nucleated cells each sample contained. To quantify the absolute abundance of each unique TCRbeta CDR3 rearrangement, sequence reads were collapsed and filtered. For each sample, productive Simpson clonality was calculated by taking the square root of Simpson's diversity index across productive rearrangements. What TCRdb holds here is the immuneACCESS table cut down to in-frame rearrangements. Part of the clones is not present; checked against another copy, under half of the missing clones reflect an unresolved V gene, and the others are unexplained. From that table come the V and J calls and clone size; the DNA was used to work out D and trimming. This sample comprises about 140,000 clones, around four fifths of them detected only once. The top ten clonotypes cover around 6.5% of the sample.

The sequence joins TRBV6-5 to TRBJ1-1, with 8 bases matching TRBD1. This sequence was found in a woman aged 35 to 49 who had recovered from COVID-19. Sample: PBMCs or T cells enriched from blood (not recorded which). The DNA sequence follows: TGTGCCAGCAGAGCGGACAGGGAGGGTGAAGCTTTCTTT. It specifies CASRADREGEAFF.